These 5 T cell receptor beta chains originate from one sample sequenced in a study of control samples from healthy donors and cancer patients. Data came from immunoSEQ multiplex PCR; TCRdb stores just in-frame clones and leaves some out. Of around 130,000 clones listed, roughly nine tenths were seen once; the top ten hold roughly 40%. Sample: blood. All receptors derive from a man between 50 and 59 years old in good health.

To note about this clone: Other DNA sequences in this specimen translate into the identical CDR3. The chain joins TRBV19 to TRBJ1-1; D uncertain. The CDR3 covers 13 residues. CDR1 is LNHDA and CDR2 is SQIVND in the germline V gene (reference sequence). V lost 2 bases and J 1 base, leaving 5 bases between the germline ends. The CDR3 sequence is CASSITGNTEAFF. In nucleotides, the CDR3 is TGTGCCAGTAGTATAACTGGGAACACTGAAGCTTTCTTT.

This rearrangement joins TRBV30 to TRBJ1-5, with D unresolved. The CDR3 has 16 amino acids. Trimming took 7 bases from V and 0 from J, leaving 19 bases between them. Germline lookup yields CDR1 GTSNPN and CDR2 SVGIG (reference sequence). This CDR3 is CAYQGPYRDSNQPQHF. CDR3 sequence (DNA): TGTGCCTACCAAGGGCCCTACAGAGATAGCAATCAGCCCCAGCATTTT.

Remarks on this clone: Other DNA sequences of this sample code for an identical CDR3. This chain uses TRBV7-2 with TRBJ2-1, with TRBD2 matching 7 bases. Germline V gene data show CDR1 as SGHTA and CDR2 as FQGNSA. The CDR3 totals 15 residues. V dropped 2 bases and J dropped 1; count of bases not matched to a gene: 2. CDR3 nucleotide sequence: TGTGCCAGCAGCTTAAGGCGGGGGTCCTACAATGAGCAGTTCTTC. This codes for CASSLRRGSYNEQFF.

J is TRBJ1-1 and V is TRBV18, with a tentative D call TRBD1 (6 bases). This CDR3 has 18 residues. V was trimmed by 0 bases and J by 0 bases, leaving 17 bases between them. Germline lookup yields CDR1 KGHSH and CDR2 LQKENI. CDR3 protein: CASSPPIMGGRMNTEAFF. For the CDR3, the DNA is TGTGCCAGCTCACCACCGATAATGGGGGGCCGGATGAACACTGAAGCTTTCTTT. Based on the CDR3 plus reference TRBV18 and TRBJ1-1, the full variable domain is NAGVMQNPRHLVRRRGQEARLRCSPMKGHSHVYWYRQLPEEGLKFMVYLQKENIIDESGMPKERFSAEFPKEGPSILRIQQVVRGDSAAYFCASSPPIMGGRMNTEAFFGQGTRLTVV.

The V and J genes are TRBV27 and TRBJ2-5; 8 bases map to TRBD1. Trimming at V came to 0 bases and at J to 5 bases, leaving 8 bases not matched to a gene. The CDR3 has 16 amino acids. CDR1 and CDR2 (germline): MNHEY, SMNVEV (reference sequence). CDR3 sequence reads: CASSLSRTGLRETQYF. DNA of the CDR3: TGTGCCAGCAGTTTATCCCGGACAGGGCTGAGGGAGACCCAGTACTTC.